The clone carrying this T cell receptor beta chain came up once. The sample is drawn from a study of control samples from healthy donors and cancer patients. The data were produced by immunoSEQ multiplex PCR, yet TCRdb's version contains in-frame clones alone and is incomplete. Of 100,000 to 120,000 clones in the sample, approximately 88% were seen once. Germline V lookup: CDR1 SGHRS, CDR2 YFSETQ. CDR3 length: 17 amino acids. The V end was cut by 4 bases, the J end by 5 bases, with 24 bases between. The receptor comes from a woman aged 55-70 years with lung cancer. The sequencing sample was made of PBMCs. This chain links TRBV5-1 with TRBJ2-5; tentative D call: TRBD2 (5 bases). In nucleotides, the CDR3 is TGCGCCAGCAGCGCCGGGGTCCTAGCCGGCCCGGACGAGACCCAGTACTTC. As protein: CASSAGVLAGPDETQYF.